The T cell receptor beta chain under discussion was sequenced for a study of graft-versus-host responses after intestinal transplantation. Whole-study context: Grafts that recipients had were multivisceral, liver-intestinal, or isolated intestinal transplants. Each patient got anti-thymocyte globulin induction, then tacrolimus and steroids for around three years. General observations from the study: GvH clones surfaced in recipient marrow, some emerging earlier in ileum or blood. Association was observed between peak circulating GvH clone levels and early post-transplant HvG declines.

Produced via immunoSEQ multiplex PCR; TCRdb's table is partial and in-frame only. The sample contains about 100,000 clones, 80% to 90% of which appear only once. Trimming removed 5 bases from V and 4 bases from J, with 16 bases in between. This CDR3 is 15 amino acids long. Germline V gives CDR1 MNHNY, CDR2 SVGAGI (reference sequence). Notes on this clone: Its antigen remains unidentified.

The sequence derives from a human donor who was the organ donor for an intestinal transplant. The chain is built from TRBV6-6 and TRBJ2-3, with D tentatively TRBD1 or TRBD2 (5 bases each). The sequencing here drew on unstimulated CD4+ T cells sorted from spleen or lymph node cells, taken before transplant. CDR3 nucleotides: TGTGCCAGCAGTCTTCAGGGACGGGTAGCAGATACGCAGTATTTT. Translation: CASSLQGRVADTQYF.